This T cell receptor (beta chain) was identified in a study of CD8 T cells in ankylosing spondylitis. Overall study findings and caveats: Typical of ankylosing spondylitis blood, it appeared, was a TCR beta motif of eight highly homologous variants. Disease-linked clones were CD8+ and relatively rare in peripheral blood. Reported data indicate significant enrichment of disease-linked clones within matched ankylosing spondylitis synovial fluid.

This clonotype was found a few times. Its antigen is unknown. A quantitative 5'-RACE method, one with molecular barcodes, was used to make TCR beta libraries. One entry per CDR3 protein, called by TCRdb with MiXCR from the 5' RACE reads. This table has 300,000 to 400,000 distinct CDR3 sequences, roughly 15% appearing once. The ends were cut back, 3 bases at V and 7 bases at J, with 15 bases in the middle. This CDR3 is 13 amino acids long. Germline CDR1 reads DFQATT; CDR2 reads SNEGSKA (reference sequence). The sample consisted of blood, either unsorted or a sorted T cell fraction (not recorded which). The receptor was derived from a male donor with ankylosing spondylitis or in good health (not recorded which). V and J are TRBV20-1 and TRBJ1-2; D is perhaps TRBD1 (5 bases). The CDR3 sequence is CSASRSARGGYTF. In DNA form, the CDR3 reads TGCAGTGCTAGTCGCTCTGCAAGGGGTGGCTACACCTTC.